This passage covers 31 T cell receptor beta chains from one sample sequenced in a study of Ad26.COV2.S vaccination and SARS-CoV-2 variants. Assay used: immunoSEQ multiplex PCR; TCRdb lists only in-frame clones, some missing. The sample yields some 350,000 clones, about 91% seen once. This specimen consisted of peripheral blood, obtained after recovery from COVID-19. The receptors here all came from a human donor who had recovered from COVID-19.

This rearrangement joins TRBV4-1 to TRBJ2-7; 7 bases map to TRBD1. Trimming took 0 bases from V and 3 from J; bases not matched to a gene: 17. The CDR3 length is 19 residues. Germline assignment: CDR1 MGHRA and CDR2 YSYEKL. The CDR3 DNA reads TGCGCCAGCAGCCAAGAACCGCGAACCTACAGGGGCTCCTACTACGAGCAGTACTTC. Translation gives CASSQEPRTYRGSYYEQYF.

This rearrangement joins TRBV7-9 to TRBJ2-7; TRBD1 matches 7 bases. The V gene end was trimmed by 5 bases and the J gene end by 5 bases; junction bases not matched to a gene: 9. The CDR3 sequence is 14 residues long. Looked up from germline, CDR1 is SEHNR and CDR2 is FQNEAQ (reference sequence). In nucleotides, the CDR3 is TGTGCCAGCAGCCGGCAGGGGGTACCCCACGAGCAGTACTTC. As protein: CASSRQGVPHEQYF.

The chain links TRBV28 to TRBJ1-2, with TRBD1 matching over 11 bases. J was trimmed by 8 bases and V by 6 bases; bases with no gene match: 11. CDR3 length: 15 residues. CDR1 MDHEN and CDR2 SYDVKM come from the germline V gene. The chain's CDR3 is CASRTPGQGVEGYTF. DNA of the CDR3: TGTGCCAGCAGGACCCCGGGACAGGGGGTCGAGGGCTACACCTTC.

Comments on this clone: The same CDR3 arises from other DNA sequences in this sample as well. The chain couples TRBV5-1 to TRBJ2-5; possible D gene TRBD2, 6 bases. The CDR3 extends over 14 amino acids. V dropped 0 bases and J dropped 5 bases, with 11 bases sitting between them. Germline CDR1 and CDR2: SGHRS and YFSETQ. The CDR3 coding sequence is TGCGCCAGCAGCTTGGGGCTAGCGCGTGAGACCCAGTACTTC. This codes for CASSLGLARETQYF.

V usage is TRBV10-3 and J usage is TRBJ1-4; no definite D call. CDR1 is ENHRY, CDR2 SYGVKD, per germline. Between the trimmed V and J ends, which lost 0 bases and 0 bases, there was a span of 2 bases. This CDR3 is built from 14 residues. For the CDR3, the DNA is TGTGCCATCAGTGAGTCCGCAACTAATGAAAAACTGTTTTTT. It codes for CAISESATNEKLFF.

This chain connects TRBV7-8 to TRBJ2-7; 9 bases are a match to TRBD2. Germline loops: CDR1 SGHVS, CDR2 FQNEAQ. This CDR3 is 15 amino acids long. V was clipped by 5 bases and J by 1 base; unmatched bases: 6. The DNA of the CDR3 is TGTGCCAGCAGCGTCGGGCTAGCGGGGTCCTACGAGCAGTACTTC. Translated, it gives CASSVGLAGSYEQYF.

The V call is TRBV7-2, the J call TRBJ1-2; 10 bases align to TRBD1. This CDR3 has 15 amino acids. Germline assignment: CDR1 SGHTA and CDR2 FQGNSA. V shed 5 bases, J shed 1 base, and the junction held 4 bases outside the gene matches. The CDR3 sequence: CASSPTGGFNYGYTF. As DNA, the CDR3 is TGTGCCAGCAGCCCGACAGGGGGCTTTAACTATGGCTACACCTTC.

This rearrangement joins TRBV7-2 to TRBJ2-1; D unclear. Per germline, CDR1 SGHTA and CDR2 FQGNSA. The V end lost 4 bases, the J end lost 5 bases, and 15 bases lay between the germline ends. CDR3 length: 15 amino acids. DNA for the CDR3: TGTGCCAGCAGCTCACCCCGTAAGGCCGACAATGAGCAGTTCTTC. It is translated as CASSSPRKADNEQFF. The whole variable domain, remainder taken from reference TRBV7-2 and TRBJ2-1, is GAGVSQSPSNKVTEKGKDVELRCDPISGHTALYWYRQSLGQGLEFLIYFQGNSAPDKSGLPSDRFSAERTGGSVSTLTIQRTQQEDSAVYLCASSSPRKADNEQFFGPGTRLTVL.

This clone came up once. The chain joins TRBV2 to TRBJ2-3; 10 bases align to TRBD2. V dropped 5 bases and J dropped 5; count of bases not matched to a gene: 10. The CDR3 covers 16 residues. CDR1 is SNHLY, CDR2 FYNNEI, per germline. In nucleotides, the CDR3 is TGTGCCAGCAGTCTCCAGAGCGGGGGGGCCGGAGATACGCAGTATTTT. The encoded protein is CASSLQSGGAGDTQYF.

The count of this clone is one. This chain joins TRBV7-9 and TRBJ2-1; 7 bases match TRBD2. Germline V gene sequence: CDR1 SEHNR, CDR2 FQNEAQ (reference sequence). The CDR3 is 19 residues long. V lost 2 bases, J lost 3 bases, and 16 bases stayed unmatched. The CDR3 bases are TGTGCCAGCAGCTTATCCAGCGGGGCCTCCCTTACCCTCTACAATGAGCAGTTCTTC. Protein sequence: CASSLSSGASLTLYNEQFF.

The gene calls are TRBV10-3 and TRBJ2-7; D not resolved. The ends were cut back, 6 bases at V and 6 bases at J, with 15 bases in the middle. There are 13 residues in the CDR3. Per germline, CDR1 ENHRY and CDR2 SYGVKD. The CDR3, as DNA: TGTGCCATCAGGACCGGGCCCGCCCGCGAGCAGTACTTC. It encodes CAIRTGPAREQYF.

The rearrangement joins TRBV9 to TRBJ2-3, with D unresolved. This CDR3 contains 15 residues. Germline CDR1 reads SGDLS; CDR2 reads YYNGEE. Between the trimmed V and J ends, which lost 0 bases and 1 base, there was a span of 9 bases. The DNA of the CDR3 is TGTGCCAGCAGCGTAGCGTGGCAGCGCACAGATACGCAGTATTTT. Translating it yields CASSVAWQRTDTQYF. Drawing the rest from reference TRBV9 and TRBJ2-3, the complete variable domain is DSGVTQTPKHLITATGQRVTLRCSPRSGDLSVYWYQQSLDQGLQFLIQYYNGEERAKGNILERFSAQQFPDLHSELNLSSLELGDSALYFCASSVAWQRTDTQYFGPGTRLTVL.

This clone has just a few counts. The V and J genes are TRBV2 and TRBJ2-7; D not certain. The CDR3 consists of 15 residues. V was clipped by 3 bases and J by 6 bases, with 18 bases between them. The germline V gene has CDR1 SNHLY and CDR2 FYNNEI. The DNA for the CDR3 is TGTGCCAGCAGTGATGAATTCGTGTTGGGGTCCGAGCAGTACTTC. This sequence encodes CASSDEFVLGSEQYF. Based on the CDR3 plus reference TRBV2 and TRBJ2-7, the full variable domain is EPEVTQTPSHQVTQMGQEVILRCVPISNHLYFYWYRQILGQKVEFLVSFYNNEISEKSEIFDDQFSVERPDGSNFTLKIRSTKLEDSAMYFCASSDEFVLGSEQYFGPGTRLTVT.

This rearrangement joins TRBV5-1 to TRBJ2-3; D gene uncertain. Between the trimmed V and J ends, which lost 1 base and 5 bases, there was a span of 8 bases. In germline, CDR1 is SGHRS, CDR2 YFSETQ. This CDR3 contains 13 residues. In DNA form, the CDR3 reads TGCGCCAGCAGCTTGACTATGAGAGATACGCAGTATTTT. Its protein product is CASSLTMRDTQYF.

The genes are TRBV7-9 and TRBJ1-2; D gene unclear. V lost 2 bases and J lost 8, with 9 bases in between. This CDR3 has 12 residues. The V gene's germline CDR1 is SEHNR and CDR2 FQNEAQ (reference sequence). In DNA form, the CDR3 reads TGTGCCAGCAGCTTAACGGAGGGCGGCTACACCTTC. Amino acids: CASSLTEGGYTF. The full variable domain, completed using reference TRBV7-9 and TRBJ1-2, is DTGVSQNPRHKITKRGQNVTFRCDPISEHNRLYWYRQTLGQGPEFLTYFQNEAQLEKSRLLSDRFSAERPKGSFSTLEIQRTEQGDSAMYLCASSLTEGGYTFGSGTRLTVV.

This rearrangement joins TRBV6-6 to TRBJ1-5, with TRBD1 identical over 9 bases. J lost 7 bases, V lost 4 bases, and 5 bases had no gene match. The germline CDR1 and CDR2 sequences are MNHNY and SVGAGI (reference sequence). This CDR3 contains 14 residues. The CDR3 here is CASSSYDRGQPQHF. CDR3 bases: TGTGCCAGCAGTTCGTACGACAGGGGGCAGCCCCAGCATTTT.

This clone was seen just once. The rearrangement uses TRBV4-2 and TRBJ1-1; 11 positions match TRBD1. The CDR3 loop spans 17 amino acids. The germline V gene encodes CDR1 LGHNA and CDR2 YNFKEQ. The V segment lost 2 bases and the J segment 4 bases; nucleotides outside the gene matches: 9. CDR3 coding DNA: TGTGCCAGCAGCCAAACAACCCAGGGACAGGGGGGCACTGAAGCTTTCTTT. Amino acids: CASSQTTQGQGGTEAFF.

This chain links TRBV2 with TRBJ2-3; TRBD2 matches at 8 bases. The CDR3 length is 17 residues. The ends lost 4 bases at V and 2 bases at J; junction bases unmatched: 11. CDR1 is SNHLY, CDR2 FYNNEI, per germline. The CDR3 here is CASSVPGIAGITDTQYF. The DNA of the CDR3 is TGTGCCAGCAGTGTCCCCGGAATAGCGGGGATCACAGATACGCAGTATTTT.

J is TRBJ1-6 and V is TRBV18; D gene ambiguous. The CDR3 is 16 residues long. Germline V gene sequence: CDR1 KGHSH, CDR2 LQKENI. Trimming removed 5 bases from V and 4 bases from J, with 15 bases in between. CDR3: CASSLVSAEYNSPLHF. The CDR3 bases are TGTGCCAGCTCATTGGTTTCGGCAGAGTATAATTCACCCCTCCACTTT.

The chain combines TRBV5-6 with TRBJ2-7; 11 bases are shared with TRBD1. The CDR3 sequence is 15 residues long. The junction had 4 bases not matched to a gene; V was cut back by 0 bases and J by 5 bases. CDR1 SGHDT and CDR2 YYEEEE come from the germline V gene. This CDR3 is CASSLVGTGGHEQYF. CDR3 sequence (DNA): TGTGCCAGCAGCTTGGTAGGGACAGGGGGTCACGAGCAGTACTTC.

The chain has TRBV6-2 or TRBV6-3 and TRBJ1-1; D perhaps matches TRBD1 (5 bases). Trimming removed 5 bases at V and 4 bases at J, with 11 bases between. Looked up from germline, CDR1 is MNHEY and CDR2 is SVGEGT. CDR3 size: 13 residues. Written as DNA, the CDR3 is TGTGCCAGCAGTCTCAGGGTTGTCACTGAAGCTTTCTTT. It encodes CASSLRVVTEAFF.

V gene TRBV5-4 combines with J gene TRBJ2-1, with 12 bases matching TRBD2. Germline trimming cut 2 bases from V and 9 bases from J; bases unmatched to any gene: 15. The CDR3 spans 18 residues. The V gene's germline CDR1 is SGHNT and CDR2 YYREEE (reference sequence). The DNA for the CDR3 is TGTGCCAGCAGCTTTGGAGGGGCTAGCGGGGGGGCCGTTAGTGAGCAGTTCTTC. It codes for CASSFGGASGGAVSEQFF.

This clone was detected only once. The rearrangement links TRBV7-8 to TRBJ2-3; 7 positions agree with TRBD2. The CDR3 totals 14 residues. V was pared by 2 bases and J by 3 bases, with 2 bases of the junction left unmatched. Germline V lookup: CDR1 SGHVS, CDR2 FQNEAQ. The CDR3 DNA reads as TGTGCCAGCAGCTTACCCGGGGGGACAGATACGCAGTATTTT. Its translation is CASSLPGGTDTQYF.

This chain connects TRBV12-3 or TRBV12-4 to TRBJ2-7, with D uncertain. The V and J ends lost 6 bases and 1 base respectively, with 10 bases between them. CDR3 length: 13 residues. For the CDR3, the DNA is TGTGCCAGCAGCATAGGTCGGTCCTACGAGCAGTACTTC. It specifies CASSIGRSYEQYF.

This clone came up once. The V gene is TRBV7-9, the J gene TRBJ1-3, with TRBD1 as a possible D gene (6 bases). This CDR3 spans 15 amino acids. Germline lookup yields CDR1 SEHNR and CDR2 FQNEAQ (reference sequence). V was pared by 1 base and J by 4 bases, with 11 bases between. The CDR3 DNA reads as TGTGCCAGCAGCTTAGAACGGGGGCTCGGAAACACCATATATTTT. Its protein is CASSLERGLGNTIYF.

The V call is TRBV5-1, the J call TRBJ1-4; D remains ambiguous. The CDR3 length is 11 residues. Between the trimmed V and J ends, which lost 6 bases and 5 bases, there was a span of 5 bases. Germline V gene sequence: CDR1 SGHRS, CDR2 YFSETQ. CDR3 in amino acids: CASMENEKLFF. CDR3 coding DNA: TGCGCCAGCATGGAGAATGAAAAACTGTTTTTT.

The J gene is TRBJ2-3, the V gene TRBV24-1, with 9 bases fitting TRBD2. Germline assignment: CDR1 KGHDR and CDR2 SFDVKD. This CDR3 region has 16 residues. V lost 4 bases and J lost 6; bases outside the gene matches: 10. The CDR3 reads CATSDGSSGTRDTQYF. The CDR3 DNA follows: TGTGCCACCAGTGACGGTTCTAGCGGGACCCGGGATACGCAGTATTTT.

The chain employs TRBV9 and TRBJ1-2, with D unclear. V was pared by 3 bases and J by 4 bases, with 13 bases between. This CDR3 is 14 amino acids long. Per the germline V gene, CDR1 is SGDLS and CDR2 is YYNGEE. For the CDR3, the DNA is TGTGCCAGCAGCGGAGAACTACGGGGCTATGGCTACACCTTC. Translation: CASSGELRGYGYTF.

This clone showed up just once. One end of the junction varies from germline; a read error may be responsible. The genes are TRBV4-3 and TRBJ2-2, with 10 bases lining up with TRBD2. CDR3 size: 17 residues. CDR1 and CDR2 (germline): LGHNA, YSLEER. For the CDR3, the DNA is TGCGCCAGCAGCGAAGAACTAGCGGGGACGAACACCGGGGAGCTGTTTTTT. Translated, it gives CASSEELAGTNTGELFF.

V is TRBV5-6 and J is TRBJ1-1, with D possibly matching TRBD1 (5 bases). The CDR3 spans 14 residues. V shed 2 bases and J shed 7 bases, with 15 bases lying between them. Germline V gene data show CDR1 as SGHDT and CDR2 as YYEEEE. The DNA for the CDR3 is TGTGCCAGCAGCTTTTTGGGTGAGGGGCGTGAAGCTTTCTTT. Translating gives CASSFLGEGREAFF.

CDR3 amino acids: CASSRDSGYNEQFF. As DNA, the CDR3 is TGTGCCAGCTCACGTGATAGCGGGTACAATGAGCAGTTCTTC. The V and J genes are TRBV18 and TRBJ2-1; TRBD2 matches at 7 bases. Germline loops: CDR1 KGHSH, CDR2 LQKENI. The CDR3 runs 14 residues. Germline trimming cut 4 bases from V and 4 bases from J; bases unmatched to any gene: 4.